This T cell receptor beta chain comes out of a study of cytomegalovirus exposure and HLA in healthy donors. Regarding the study as a whole: Presence/absence analyses assumed roughly uniform sequencing depth across donors.

Both 60 Vbeta primers and 13 Jbeta primers went into the PCR. TCRdb's table, derived via immunoSEQ multiplex PCR, lists solely in-frame clones and lacks some. The table has approximately 190,000 clones, more than 75% seen once. Germline assignment: CDR1 SGHDT and CDR2 YYEEEE. V was shortened by 4 bases and J by 2 bases, with 12 bases between the two germline ends. The CDR3 is 14 residues long. Comments on this clone: Its antigen is currently unknown.

The TCR sequence derives from a woman aged 30 to 39 in good health and CMV-seropositive. The V gene is TRBV5-6, the J gene TRBJ2-5, with D perhaps matching TRBD2 (5 bases). Sequencing was done on a sample of PBMCs. The CDR3 DNA reads TGTGCCAGCAGCCTCCAACTAGAACAAGAGACCCAGTACTTC. This codes for CASSLQLEQETQYF.